This T cell receptor beta chain was recovered during a study of blood T cells in healthy people across ages. Germline V gene data show CDR1 as DFQATT and CDR2 as SNEGSKA (reference sequence). V lost 3 bases to trimming and J lost 4 bases, with 5 bases between them. The CDR3 extends over 11 amino acids. Through a sample-barcoded 5' primer and a J-beta primer mix, a second PCR was run for roughly 6 to 12 cycles. The yield of each sample was at least 2.5 million CDR3-containing paired-end reads. TCRdb used MiXCR to reprocess the 5' RACE reads, holding one entry per CDR3 protein. This sample has some 640,000 distinct CDR3 sequences, with roughly 49% found just once. This clonotype has a handful of counts.

The chain recombines TRBV20-1 with TRBJ2-3; D unresolved. The sequence came from an older woman in good health. Sequences were obtained from blood. In DNA, the CDR3 is TGCAGTGCTAGCCTGGCAGATACGCAGTATTTT. This translates into CSASLADTQYF.